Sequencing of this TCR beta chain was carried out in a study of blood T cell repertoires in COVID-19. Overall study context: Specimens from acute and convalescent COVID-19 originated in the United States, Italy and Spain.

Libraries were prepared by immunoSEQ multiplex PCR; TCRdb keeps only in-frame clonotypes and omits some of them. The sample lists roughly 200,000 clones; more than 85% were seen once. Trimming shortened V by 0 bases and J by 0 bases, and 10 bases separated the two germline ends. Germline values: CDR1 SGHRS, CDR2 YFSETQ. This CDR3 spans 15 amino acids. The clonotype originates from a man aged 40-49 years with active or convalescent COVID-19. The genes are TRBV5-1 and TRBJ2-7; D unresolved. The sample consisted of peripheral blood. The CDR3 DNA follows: TGCGCCAGCAGCTTGGACAGAGAAAGCTCCTACGAGCAGTACTTC. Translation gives CASSLDRESSYEQYF.